This T cell receptor (beta chain) was recovered during a study of early T cells in non-severe SARS-CoV-2 infection. Remarks on this clonotype: Its cognate antigen is unknown.

Tagging with unique molecular identifiers was applied to individual cDNA molecules. TCRdb analysed the 5' RACE reads with MiXCR anew, one entry per CDR3 protein. The sample has approximately 60,000 distinct CDR3 sequences, around an eighth seen once. This CDR3 region has 12 residues. Germline lookup yields CDR1 DFQATT and CDR2 SNEGSKA (reference sequence). Trimming at V came to 3 bases and at J to 3 bases, leaving 0 bases not matched to a gene. General study points: VDJdb matching, biased toward anti-spike CD8 responses, missed private and CD4 specificities.

The J gene is TRBJ2-5, the V gene TRBV20-1, with 8 nucleotides matching TRBD1. The sequencing sample was made of whole blood. The sequence derives from an adult who was a healthcare worker with PCR-confirmed SARS-CoV-2 infection or an uninfected control (not recorded which). CDR3 in DNA: TGCAGTGCTAGGACAGGGGAAGAGACCCAGTACTTC. This encodes CSARTGEETQYF.